Below are 27 T cell receptor beta chains sequenced from a single sample in a study of blood T cell repertoires in COVID-19. TCRdb's table, derived via immunoSEQ multiplex PCR, lists solely in-frame clones and lacks some. The sample shows approximately 15,000 clones, 70% to 90% of them seen only once. The sequenced sample was peripheral blood. These receptors were taken from a human donor in a cohort sampled during active COVID-19.

This chain joins TRBV30 and TRBJ1-6, with 7 bases that match TRBD1. The length of the CDR3 is 15 residues. Germline assignment: CDR1 GTSNPN and CDR2 SVGIG (reference sequence). V dropped 1 base and J dropped 7; count of bases not matched to a gene: 7. CDR3 protein: CAWSALDRLNSPLHF. The CDR3 bases are TGTGCCTGGAGTGCCCTGGACAGGTTAAATTCACCCCTCCACTTT.

CDR3 residues: CASSSMSGVYNEQFF. CDR3 nucleotide sequence: TGTGCCAGCAGCTCAATGAGCGGGGTTTACAATGAGCAGTTCTTC. The chain links TRBV7-8 to TRBJ2-1; 7 positions agree with TRBD2. Losses at the gene ends were 4 bases for V and 4 bases for J; bases not matched to a gene: 7. CDR1 and CDR2 (germline): SGHVS, FQNEAQ. CDR3 length: 15 residues.

This chain uses TRBV2 with TRBJ1-2; D possibly corresponds to TRBD1 (6 bases). CDR3 size: 13 residues. V was clipped by 4 bases and J by 1 base, with 7 bases between them. CDR1 SNHLY and CDR2 FYNNEI come from the germline V gene. The CDR3 protein is CASSGDNNYGYTF. As DNA, the CDR3 is TGTGCCAGCAGTGGGGACAATAACTATGGCTACACCTTC.

This clone was seen just once. The rearrangement uses TRBV10-2 and TRBJ1-4; 9 nucleotides align to TRBD1. This CDR3 region has 17 residues. Germline V gives CDR1 WSHSY, CDR2 SAAADI. V dropped 0 bases and J dropped 7; count of bases not matched to a gene: 9. In nucleotides, the CDR3 is TGCGCCAGCAGTGAGTCGATGGGACAGGGAGGGCGTGAAAAACTGTTTTTT. Translation gives CASSESMGQGGREKLFF.

V is TRBV20-1 and J is TRBJ2-1; the D gene is possibly TRBD2 (6 bases). Trimming left V 5 bases short and J 7 bases short, with 9 bases between. The germline V gene has CDR1 DFQATT and CDR2 SNEGSKA (reference sequence). CDR3 length: 11 amino acids. The CDR3 nucleotides read TGCAGTGCTTACCGGGGGAATGAGCAGTTCTTC. Protein product: CSAYRGNEQFF.

The chain joins TRBV19 to TRBJ2-3; 11 bases are a match to TRBD2. V lost 5 bases, J lost 0 bases, and 4 bases stayed unmatched. CDR1 and CDR2 from the germline V gene are LNHDA and SQIVND (reference sequence). This CDR3 spans 16 amino acids. For the CDR3, the DNA is TGTGCCAGTAGTCCCCGACTAGCGGGGAGCACAGATACGCAGTATTTT. Its protein product is CASSPRLAGSTDTQYF.

This chain uses TRBV11-2 with TRBJ1-5; D might be TRBD1 (5 bases). The V and J ends lost 4 bases and 0 bases respectively, with 7 bases between them. The CDR3 length is 14 residues. The germline gives CDR1 SGHAT, CDR2 FQNNGV. The CDR3 DNA reads TGTGCCAGCAGCTCAGGGCTTAGCAATCAGCCCCAGCATTTT. It translates to CASSSGLSNQPQHF.

The chain carries TRBV13 and TRBJ2-7, with 8 bases lining up with TRBD1. The length of the CDR3 is 13 residues. The trim removed 6 bases at V and 3 bases at J, leaving 4 bases unmatched. The germline V gene encodes CDR1 PRHDT and CDR2 FYEKMQ (reference sequence). The CDR3 region is CASRRQGIYEQYF. In nucleotides, the CDR3 is TGTGCCAGCAGGCGACAGGGGATCTACGAGCAGTACTTC.

The chain is built from TRBV12-5 and TRBJ1-6; no definite D call. Germline CDR1 is LGHNT and CDR2 is FRNRAP. V gave up 7 bases and J gave up 2 bases, with 15 bases separating them. This CDR3 region has 16 residues. This CDR3 is CASASRAGPYNSPLHF. The CDR3 DNA follows: TGTGCTAGTGCCTCGAGGGCAGGACCCTATAATTCACCCCTCCACTTT.

The chain employs TRBV7-2 and TRBJ2-5; possibly TRBD1 for D (6 bases). Looked up from germline, CDR1 is SGHTA and CDR2 is FQGNSA. The CDR3 has 13 residues. Trimming took 8 bases from V and 5 from J, leaving 15 bases between them. The CDR3 bases are TGTGCCAGCGGATATAAAAGGGGGGAGACCCAGTACTTC. Encoded protein: CASGYKRGETQYF.

The chain links TRBV4-2 to TRBJ2-5, with 11 bases that match TRBD2. This CDR3 comprises 16 residues. Losses at the gene ends were 2 bases for V and 5 bases for J; bases not matched to a gene: 7. Germline values: CDR1 LGHNA, CDR2 YNFKEQ. CDR3 loop: CASSQLAGGGLETQYF. The CDR3 nucleotides are TGTGCCAGCAGCCAACTAGCGGGGGGTGGGTTGGAGACCCAGTACTTC.

Only one count was recorded for this clone. V usage is TRBV29-1 and J usage is TRBJ1-1; no reliable D call. The germline V and J ends were trimmed by 4 bases and 4 bases, with 10 bases remaining between them. CDR1 is SQVTM, CDR2 ANQGSEA, per germline. This CDR3 comprises 12 residues. The CDR3 nucleotides read TGCAGCGTTGGGCCACGGGGCACTGAAGCTTTCTTT. Protein sequence: CSVGPRGTEAFF.

The CDR3 DNA follows: TGTGCCAGCAGTTTGAACGGGGGGCAGCCCCAGCATTTT. Encoded protein: CASSLNGGQPQHF. The chain couples TRBV12-3 or TRBV12-4 to TRBJ1-5, with D possibly matching TRBD1 (5 bases). The V end lost 3 bases, the J end lost 7 bases, and 10 bases lay between the germline ends. This CDR3 has 13 amino acids.

The chain employs TRBV7-2 and TRBJ2-1; weak D call: TRBD2 (5 bases). The CDR3 covers 15 residues. CDR1 is SGHTA, CDR2 FQGNSA, per germline. V lost 8 bases and J lost 4, with 18 bases in between. The CDR3 DNA sequence: TGTGCCAGCCTCCTGGTACCGAGGACTTACAATGAGCAGTTCTTC. Translation: CASLLVPRTYNEQFF.

The CDR3 sequence: CASSPGQGRYGYTF. CDR3 nucleotide sequence: TGTGCCAGCAGCCCGGGACAGGGACGCTATGGCTACACCTTC. The rearrangement links TRBV28 to TRBJ1-2, with 9 bases aligning to TRBD1. The CDR3 length is 14 residues. The germline V gene encodes CDR1 MDHEN and CDR2 SYDVKM. J lost 4 bases, V lost 6 bases, and 6 bases had no gene match.

This clone was found once. In DNA, the CDR3 is TGTGCCAGTCGTCCGCGTGACAGAACACTTTACGAGCAGTACTTC. Translation gives CASRPRDRTLYEQYF. The chain couples TRBV27 to TRBJ2-7; D perhaps matches TRBD1 (5 bases). The CDR3 runs 15 residues. V lost 9 bases and J lost 4, with 22 bases in between. From germline, CDR1 is MNHEY and CDR2 SMNVEV (reference sequence).

This chain links TRBV6-2 or TRBV6-3 with TRBJ2-7; no clear D gene. Trimming left V 6 bases short and J 3 bases short, with 15 bases between. This CDR3 is 14 amino acids long. The V gene's germline CDR1 is MNHEY and CDR2 SVGEGT. The CDR3 is CASSLTIIYYEQYF. In DNA form, the CDR3 reads TGTGCCAGCAGCCTTACCATCATCTACTACGAGCAGTACTTC.

The chain has TRBV30 and TRBJ2-5; D ambiguous. CDR3 length equals 14 residues. Germline CDR1 and CDR2: GTSNPN and SVGIG (reference sequence). The V end lost 1 base, the J end lost 1 base, and 10 bases lay between the germline ends. The CDR3 spells CAWSASTLQETQYF. CDR3 nucleotides: TGTGCCTGGAGTGCGTCGACTCTCCAAGAGACCCAGTACTTC.

This rearrangement joins TRBV7-2 to TRBJ2-1; 13 bases match TRBD2. CDR1 and CDR2 from the germline V gene are SGHTA and FQGNSA. Unmatched junction bases numbered 3, after V lost 5 bases and J lost 5 bases. CDR3 size: 15 residues. The CDR3 sequence is CASSPGTSGDNEQFF. The CDR3 bases are TGTGCCAGCAGCCCTGGGACTAGCGGGGACAATGAGCAGTTCTTC.

The rearrangement joins TRBV28 to TRBJ2-5; 8 positions match TRBD2. The CDR3 covers 15 residues. CDR1 MDHEN and CDR2 SYDVKM come from the germline V gene. The ends lost 2 bases at V and 1 base at J; junction bases unmatched: 3. CDR3 protein: CASSLAGGTQETQYF. CDR3 in DNA: TGTGCCAGCAGTTTAGCGGGGGGAACCCAAGAGACCCAGTACTTC.

The sample holds one count of this clone. The chain couples TRBV7-2 to TRBJ1-6, with D unclear. The CDR3 has 12 residues. Trimming removed 1 base from V and 13 bases from J, with 8 bases in between. Germline-derived CDR1 and CDR2 are SGHTA and FQGNSA. CDR3 DNA: TGTGCCAGCAGCTTAGAACGCGGGCCCCTCCACTTT. Its translation: CASSLERGPLHF.

V is TRBV5-8 and J is TRBJ2-3; 13 nucleotides match TRBD2. The V gene's germline CDR1 is SGHTS and CDR2 YDEGEE. This CDR3 contains 14 residues. V shed 7 bases and J 5 bases; nucleotides not matched to a gene: 4. CDR3 in DNA: TGTGCCAGCGAGGGACTAGCGGGAAGAGATACGCAGTATTTT. Protein: CASEGLAGRDTQYF. Together with reference TRBV5-8 and TRBJ2-3, the CDR3 gives the full variable domain: EAGVTQSPTHLIKTRGQQATLRCSPISGHTSVYWYQQALGLGLQFLLWYDEGEERNRGNFPPRFSGRQFPNYSSELNVNALELEDSALYLCASEGLAGRDTQYFGPGTRLTVL.

CDR3 nucleotides: TGTGCCAGCAGCGGGATAGAGGATTATAGCAATCAGCCCCAGCATTTT. It yields the protein CASSGIEDYSNQPQHF. The rearrangement links TRBV28 to TRBJ1-5, with unresolved D. The ends were cut back, 6 bases at V and 0 bases at J, with 15 bases in the middle. CDR3 length: 16 amino acids. Looked up from germline, CDR1 is MDHEN and CDR2 is SYDVKM.

This clone was detected once. V is TRBV3-1 (or the pseudogene TRBV3-2) and J is TRBJ2-2; weak D call: TRBD1 (5 bases). The V end lost 4 bases, the J end lost 6 bases, and 12 bases lay between the germline ends. The CDR3 is made up of 14 amino acids. CDR1 is LGHDT and CDR2 is YNNKEL in the germline V gene (reference sequence). The CDR3 loop reads CASSLTGVAGELFF. The CDR3 DNA reads TGTGCCAGCAGCCTTACAGGTGTCGCCGGGGAGCTGTTTTTT.

The chain joins TRBV24-1 to TRBJ2-2, with TRBD1 as a possible D gene (6 bases). V was clipped by 1 base and J by 6 bases, with 8 bases between them. Germline lookup yields CDR1 KGHDR and CDR2 SFDVKD. The CDR3 runs 14 residues. The CDR3 nucleotides are TGTGCCACCAGTGATTTCTCAGGGGCCGGGGAGCTGTTTTTT. Translation gives CATSDFSGAGELFF.

This chain connects TRBV19 to TRBJ1-4; weak D call: TRBD1 (6 bases). The germline V gene has CDR1 LNHDA and CDR2 SQIVND (reference sequence). Trimming shortened V by 5 bases and J by 8 bases, and 18 bases separated the two germline ends. The CDR3 length is 15 residues. The CDR3 DNA follows: TGTGCCAGTAGTGGGGCAGGGGAATTGGGGGAAAAACTGTTTTTT. Protein: CASSGAGELGEKLFF.

This clone appeared a single time. The chain uses TRBV9 and TRBJ1-3; D gene unclear. The V end lost 3 bases, the J end lost 0 bases, and 7 bases lay between the germline ends. From germline, CDR1 is SGDLS and CDR2 YYNGEE. This CDR3 region has 14 residues. In DNA, the CDR3 is TGTGCCAGCAGCGGCCCTATCTCTGGAAACACCATATATTTT. As protein: CASSGPISGNTIYF.